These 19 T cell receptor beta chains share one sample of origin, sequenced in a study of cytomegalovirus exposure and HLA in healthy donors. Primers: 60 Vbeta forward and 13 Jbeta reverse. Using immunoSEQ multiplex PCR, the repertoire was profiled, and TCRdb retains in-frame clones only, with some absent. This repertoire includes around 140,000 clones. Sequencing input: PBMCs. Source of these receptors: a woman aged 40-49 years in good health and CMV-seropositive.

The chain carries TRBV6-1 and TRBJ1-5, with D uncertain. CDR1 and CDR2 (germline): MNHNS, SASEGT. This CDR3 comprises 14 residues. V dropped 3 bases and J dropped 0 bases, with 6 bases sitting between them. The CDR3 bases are TGTGCCAGCAGTGACGGTTATAGCAATCAGCCCCAGCATTTT. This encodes CASSDGYSNQPQHF.

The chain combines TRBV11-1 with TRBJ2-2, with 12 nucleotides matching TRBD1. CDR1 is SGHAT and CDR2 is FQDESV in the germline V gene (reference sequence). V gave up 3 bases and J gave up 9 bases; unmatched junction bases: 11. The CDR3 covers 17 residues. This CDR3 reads CASSFPPGQGAIWELFF. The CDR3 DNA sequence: TGTGCCAGCAGCTTCCCTCCGGGACAGGGGGCGATCTGGGAGCTGTTTTTT.

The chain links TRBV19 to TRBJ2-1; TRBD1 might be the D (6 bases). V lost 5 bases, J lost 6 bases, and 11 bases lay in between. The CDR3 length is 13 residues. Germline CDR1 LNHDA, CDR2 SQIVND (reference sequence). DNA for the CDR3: TGTGCCAGTAGTTTACAGGGCCGCAATGAGCAGTTCTTC. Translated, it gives CASSLQGRNEQFF.

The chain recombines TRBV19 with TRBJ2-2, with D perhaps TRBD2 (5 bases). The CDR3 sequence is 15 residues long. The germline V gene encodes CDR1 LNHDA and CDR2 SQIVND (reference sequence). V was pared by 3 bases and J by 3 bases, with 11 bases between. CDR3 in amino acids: CASSMRGRHTGELFF. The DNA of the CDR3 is TGTGCCAGTAGTATGAGAGGGCGGCACACCGGGGAGCTGTTTTTT.

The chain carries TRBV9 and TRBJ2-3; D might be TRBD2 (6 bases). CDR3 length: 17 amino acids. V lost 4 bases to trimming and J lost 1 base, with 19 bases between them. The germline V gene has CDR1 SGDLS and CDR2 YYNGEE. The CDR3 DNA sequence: TGTGCCAGCAGCCTTGTTAGCGGAGGAGGGGGCACAGATACGCAGTATTTT. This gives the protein CASSLVSGGGGTDTQYF.

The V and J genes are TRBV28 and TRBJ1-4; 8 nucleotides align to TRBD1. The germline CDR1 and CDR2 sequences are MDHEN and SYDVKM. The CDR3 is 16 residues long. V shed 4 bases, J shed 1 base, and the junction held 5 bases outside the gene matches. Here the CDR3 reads CASSSLQGVTNEKLFF. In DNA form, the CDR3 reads TGTGCCAGCAGTTCCTTACAGGGGGTAACTAATGAAAAACTGTTTTTT.

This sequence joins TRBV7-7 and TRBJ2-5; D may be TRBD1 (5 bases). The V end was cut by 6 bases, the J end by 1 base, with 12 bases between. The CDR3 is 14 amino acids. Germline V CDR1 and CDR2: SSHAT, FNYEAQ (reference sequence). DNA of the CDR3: TGTGCCAGCAGTCTGGGGCAGTCCCAAGAGACCCAGTACTTC. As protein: CASSLGQSQETQYF. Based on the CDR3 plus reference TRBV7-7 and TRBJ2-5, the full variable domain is GAGVSQSPRYKVTKRGQDVTLRCDPISSHATLYWYQQALGQGPEFLTYFNYEAQPDKSGLPSDRFSAERPEGSISTLTIQRTEQRDSAMYRCASSLGQSQETQYFGPGTRLLVL.

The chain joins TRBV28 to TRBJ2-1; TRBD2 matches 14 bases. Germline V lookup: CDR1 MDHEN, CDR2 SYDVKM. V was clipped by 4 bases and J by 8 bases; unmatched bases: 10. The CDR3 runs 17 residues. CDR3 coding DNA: TGTGCCAGCAGTTCACCTACCGGGACTAGCGGGAGTGATGAGCAGTTCTTC. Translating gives CASSSPTGTSGSDEQFF.

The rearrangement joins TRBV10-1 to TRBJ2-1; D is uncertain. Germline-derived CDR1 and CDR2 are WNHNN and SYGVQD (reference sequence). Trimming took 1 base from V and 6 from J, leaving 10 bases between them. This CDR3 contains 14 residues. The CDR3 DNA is TGCGCCAGCAGTGAGTTAGCAGTGAGCAATGAGCAGTTCTTC. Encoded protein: CASSELAVSNEQFF.

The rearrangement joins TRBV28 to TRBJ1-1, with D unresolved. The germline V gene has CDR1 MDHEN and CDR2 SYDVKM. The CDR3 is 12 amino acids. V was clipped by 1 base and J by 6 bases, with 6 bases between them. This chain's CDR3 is CASSLFTAEAFF. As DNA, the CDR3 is TGTGCCAGCAGTTTATTTACGGCTGAAGCTTTCTTT.

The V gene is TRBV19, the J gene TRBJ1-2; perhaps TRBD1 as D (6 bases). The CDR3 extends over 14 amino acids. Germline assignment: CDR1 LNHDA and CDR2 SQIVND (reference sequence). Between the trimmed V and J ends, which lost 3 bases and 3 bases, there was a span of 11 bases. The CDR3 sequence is CASSIHRTDYGYTF. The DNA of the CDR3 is TGTGCCAGTAGTATTCATAGGACAGACTATGGCTACACCTTC.

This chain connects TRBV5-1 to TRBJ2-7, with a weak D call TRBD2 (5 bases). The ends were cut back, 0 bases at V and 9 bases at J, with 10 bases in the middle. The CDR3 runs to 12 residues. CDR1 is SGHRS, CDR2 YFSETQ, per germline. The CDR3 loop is CASSLDEEGQYF. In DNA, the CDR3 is TGCGCCAGCAGCTTGGATGAAGAGGGGCAGTACTTC.

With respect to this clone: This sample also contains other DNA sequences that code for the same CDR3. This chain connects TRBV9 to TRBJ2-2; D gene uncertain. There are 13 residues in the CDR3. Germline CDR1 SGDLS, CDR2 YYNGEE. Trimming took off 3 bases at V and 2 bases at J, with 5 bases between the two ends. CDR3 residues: CASSALNTGELFF. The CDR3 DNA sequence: TGTGCCAGCAGCGCACTTAACACCGGGGAGCTGTTTTTT.

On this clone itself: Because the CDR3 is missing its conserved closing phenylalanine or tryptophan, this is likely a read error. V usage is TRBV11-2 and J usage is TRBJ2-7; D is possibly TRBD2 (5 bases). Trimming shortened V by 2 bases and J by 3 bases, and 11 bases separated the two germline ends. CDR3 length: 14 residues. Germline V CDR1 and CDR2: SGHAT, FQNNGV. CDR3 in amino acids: CASSLRGNHYEQYL. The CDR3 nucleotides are TGTGCCAGCAGCTTACGAGGGAATCACTACGAGCAGTACCTC.

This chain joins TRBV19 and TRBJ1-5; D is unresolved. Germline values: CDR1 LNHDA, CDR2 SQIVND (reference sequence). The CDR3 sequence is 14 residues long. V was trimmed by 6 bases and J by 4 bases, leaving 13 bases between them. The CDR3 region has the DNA TGTGCCAGTAGGATGAACGGGAGAAATCAGCCCCAGCATTTT. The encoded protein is CASRMNGRNQPQHF.

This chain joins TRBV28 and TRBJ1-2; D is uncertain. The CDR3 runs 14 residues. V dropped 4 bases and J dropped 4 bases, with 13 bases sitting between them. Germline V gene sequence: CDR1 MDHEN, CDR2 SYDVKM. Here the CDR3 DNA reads TGTGCCAGCAGTTCGTCGGGAGGGCCCTATGGCTACACCTTC. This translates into CASSSSGGPYGYTF.

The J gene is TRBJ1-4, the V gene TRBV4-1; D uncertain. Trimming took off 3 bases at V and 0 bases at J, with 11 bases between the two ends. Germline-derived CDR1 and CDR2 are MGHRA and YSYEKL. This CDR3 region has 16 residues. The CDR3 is CASSQFLTTTNEKLFF. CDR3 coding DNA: TGCGCCAGCAGCCAGTTCCTGACAACAACTAATGAAAAACTGTTTTTT.

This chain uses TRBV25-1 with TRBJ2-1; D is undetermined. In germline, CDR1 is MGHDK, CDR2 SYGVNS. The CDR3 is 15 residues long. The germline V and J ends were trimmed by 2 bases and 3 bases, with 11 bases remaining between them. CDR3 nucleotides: TGTGCCAGCAGTGAAGTCCAGGTCCTCTACAATGAGCAGTTCTTC. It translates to CASSEVQVLYNEQFF. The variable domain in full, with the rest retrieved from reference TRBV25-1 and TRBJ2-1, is EADIYQTPRYLVIGTGKKITLECSQTMGHDKMYWYQQDPGMELHLIHYSYGVNSTEKGDLSSESTVSRIRTEHFPLTLESARPSHTSQYLCASSEVQVLYNEQFFGPGTRLTVL.

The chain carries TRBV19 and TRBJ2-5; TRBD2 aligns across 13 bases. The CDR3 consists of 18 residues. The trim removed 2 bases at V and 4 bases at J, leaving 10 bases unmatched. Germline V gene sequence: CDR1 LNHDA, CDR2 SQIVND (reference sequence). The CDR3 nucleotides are TGTGCCAGTAGTATATGGCCCTTCACTAGCGGGAGGGGAGAGACCCAGTACTTC. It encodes CASSIWPFTSGRGETQYF.